This TCR beta chain was documented in a study of shared clonotypes between healthy human individuals. The assay ran at deep level. For each subset, genomic DNA was distributed in equal portions over several immunoSEQ plates. Using immunoSEQ multiplex PCR, the repertoire was profiled, and TCRdb retains in-frame clones only, with some absent. Here the sample spans 2 million to 2.5 million clones, approximately 96% being singletons. Germline loops: CDR1 SGHNT, CDR2 YYREEE (reference sequence). The V end was cut by 3 bases, the J end by 0 bases, with 10 bases between. CDR3 length: 15 residues. Sequenced sample: naive CD4+ T cells sorted from blood. The subset: CD45RA+ positively selected. This clonotype was sampled from a man between 18 and 35 years old in good health. The chain has TRBV5-4 and TRBJ2-4; a possible D gene is TRBD1 (6 bases). CDR3 sequence (DNA): TGTGCCAGCAGCTCGGACAGCTTAGCCAAAAACATTCAGTACTTC. This sequence encodes CASSSDSLAKNIQYF.